This T cell receptor (beta chain) was recorded in a study of blood T cells in healthy people across ages (dated by TCRdb to about 2015). With respect to the entire study: Template switching captured roughly one uniquely barcoded TCR beta cDNA molecule per two T cells in model experiments. To track age-related changes in TCR beta repertoire diversity, the study relied on deep sequencing normalized with unique cDNA molecular identifiers. Donors were grouped into four age groups: young (average 16 years), middle-aged (less than 40), aged (about 59) and long-lived (over 80). To avoid experimental bias, donors of different ages were distributed randomly across sequencing lanes. For two donors (one aged 18 to 29 and one aged 80 or older), the study analyzed two additional independent replicas of 1 million unique cDNA reads from the same blood draw. Paper-wide results and their limitations: Donor CMV infection status was unknown, potentially confounding age-related changes in expanded clonotypes. Bulk unsorted PBMC profiling prevented conclusive comparison of naive and antigen-experienced compartments. Estimates of total diversity based on one million sequenced T cells were considered lower bounds and underestimates. A strong correlation was found between observed TCR beta diversity and the percentage of naive T cells measured by flow cytometry. The long-lived group showed more naive CD4+ T cells, fewer expanded clones and increased TCR diversity than the aged group, suggesting age selection. Observed TCR beta diversity per million T cells fell roughly linearly with age, and a significant reduction was already apparent by age about 38.

To prepare the library, 5' RACE was applied. The listed sequencing device is Illumina HiSeq 2500. The second PCR ran for roughly 7 to 11 cycles and used a J-beta primer mix along with a sample-barcoded 5' primer. A template-switch 5' adaptor carrying 12 random nucleotides introduced a unique molecular identifier onto each TCR beta cDNA molecule. Each sample yielded at least 2.5 million CDR3-containing paired-end reads. First-strand cDNA was synthesized from all RNA with the Mint cDNA synthesis kit, primed by a TRBC-specific oligonucleotide. After uracil-DNA glycosylase treatment, a first 18-cycle PCR used universal primers M1SS and BC2_uni_R on all cDNA. On the authors' methods: For normalization, 1 million high-quality reads, each with a distinct molecular identifier, were randomly selected from each sample. Instead of being binned into consensus sequences, reads with shared molecular identifiers were discarded. MiTCR, run with a Q25 quality threshold and the strictest error-elimination algorithm, handled CDR3 identification, clonotype clustering and error correction. A nonparametric unseen species model using Euler transformation provided a lower-bound estimate of total TCR beta diversity. TCRdb redid the processing of the public reads, applying fastp at Q25 and MiXCR, and retained in-frame beta chains. Every entry covers one CDR3 protein and lists the most common genes and DNA from its rows. These V and J calls derive from TCRdb rather than the authors' analysis. This sample holds approximately 900,000 distinct CDR3 sequences; roughly 48% were observed only once. Around 15% of the sample lies in the top ten.

The donors were 40 or so Caucasian individuals from Russia, aged roughly 6 to 100 years, who were systemically healthy. Roughly 11 milliliters of peripheral blood were drawn from each donor into EDTA-treated Vacutainer tubes. Ficoll-Paque density-gradient centrifugation was used to isolate PBMCs, with at least 6.5 million per sample. Total RNA, at least 5.5 micrograms per sample, was extracted from PBMCs with Trizol reagent. For every donor, flow cytometry on a PBMC aliquot measured the percentage of naive CD45RAhigh/CD27high T cells. In the case of this clonotype: Its target antigen remains unknown. Per-base quality was not reported, and no clone a single base away is much larger than it.

This TCR came from a man in his thirties or forties in good health. The sequencing sample was made of blood.

The CDR3 region reads CATSRDYSGQGSDEQYF. DNA sequence: TGTGCCACCAGCAGAGATTATTCGGGACAGGGGTCGGACGAGCAGTACTTC. Recombination linked TRBV15 to TRBJ2-7; 10 middle bases align to TRBD1. The CDR3 has 17 amino acids, counting the end cysteine and phenylalanine. The only DNA kept is the CDR3, 51 bases in frame from the first base. Trimming accounts for 0 bases at V and 5 bases at J, while the number of junction bases matched to no gene is 10. According to the germline V gene (reference sequence), CDR1 reads LNHNV and CDR2 reads YYDKDF. Here the CDR3 is joined to the reference TRBV15 and TRBJ2-7 genes, and the full variable domain is: DAMVIQNPRYQVTQFGKPVTLSCSQTLNHNVMYWYQQKSSQAPKLLFHYYDKDFNNEADTPDNFQSRRPNTSFCFLDIRSPGLGDTAMYLCATSRDYSGQGSDEQYFGPGTRLTVT.